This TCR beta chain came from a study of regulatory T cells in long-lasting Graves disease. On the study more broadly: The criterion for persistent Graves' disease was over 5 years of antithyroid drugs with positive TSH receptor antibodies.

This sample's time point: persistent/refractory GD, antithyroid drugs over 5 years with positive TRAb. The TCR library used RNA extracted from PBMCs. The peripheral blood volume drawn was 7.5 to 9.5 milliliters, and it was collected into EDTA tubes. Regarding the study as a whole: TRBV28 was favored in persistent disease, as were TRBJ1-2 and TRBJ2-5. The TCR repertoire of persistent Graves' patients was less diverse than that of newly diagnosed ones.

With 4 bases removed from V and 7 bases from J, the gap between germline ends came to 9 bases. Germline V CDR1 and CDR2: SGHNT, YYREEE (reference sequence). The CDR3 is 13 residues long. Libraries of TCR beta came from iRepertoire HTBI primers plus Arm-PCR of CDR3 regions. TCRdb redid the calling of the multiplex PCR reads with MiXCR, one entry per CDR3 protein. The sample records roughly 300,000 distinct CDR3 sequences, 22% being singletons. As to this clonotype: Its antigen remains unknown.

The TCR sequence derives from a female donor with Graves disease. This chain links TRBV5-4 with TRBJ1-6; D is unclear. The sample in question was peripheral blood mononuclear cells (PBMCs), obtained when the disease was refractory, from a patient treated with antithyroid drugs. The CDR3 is CASSVDGNSPLHF. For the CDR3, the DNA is TGTGCCAGCAGCGTTGACGGAAATTCACCCCTCCACTTT.